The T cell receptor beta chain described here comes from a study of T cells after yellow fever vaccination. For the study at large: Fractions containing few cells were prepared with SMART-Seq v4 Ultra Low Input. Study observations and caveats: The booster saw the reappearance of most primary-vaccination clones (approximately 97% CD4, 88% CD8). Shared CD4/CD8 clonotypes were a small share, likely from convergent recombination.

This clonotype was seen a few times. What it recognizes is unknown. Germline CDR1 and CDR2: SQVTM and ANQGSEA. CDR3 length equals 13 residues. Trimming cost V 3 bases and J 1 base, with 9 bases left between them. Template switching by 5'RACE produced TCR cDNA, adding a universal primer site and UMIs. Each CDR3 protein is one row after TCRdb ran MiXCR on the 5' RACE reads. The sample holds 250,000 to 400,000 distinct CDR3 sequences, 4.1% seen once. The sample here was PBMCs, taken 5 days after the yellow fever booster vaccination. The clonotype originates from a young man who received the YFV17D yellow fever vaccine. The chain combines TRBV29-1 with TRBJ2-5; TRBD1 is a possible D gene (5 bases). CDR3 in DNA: TGCAGCGTTGAGCAACAGGTCCAAGAGACCCAGTACTTC. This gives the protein CSVEQQVQETQYF.